A selection of T cell receptor beta chains follows, all from one sample in a study of T-cell reconstitution after alpha-beta-depleted transplantation in children. TCRdb re-analysed the PCR reads in MiXCR, keeping a single row per CDR3 protein. The profile shows approximately 630,000 distinct CDR3 sequences, approximately 14% of them singletons. Sample: PBMCs, taken before TCRalphabeta/CD19-depleted stem cell transplant. These receptor sequences come from a girl aged 2-10 years with congenital amegakaryocytic thrombocytopenia, due to receive a stem cell transplant. Each CDR3 is given with its conserved first and last residue. D genes are given only for firm matches. For some rows the clone size is stated as once, few or many, or as a class when expanded; others skip it.

v_call	clone_size	j_call	d_call	cdr3_aa	cdr3_nt
TRBV12-3/TRBV12-4	few	TRBJ1-2	-	CASSLVGRGNYGYTF	TGTGCCAGCAGTTTAGTGGGGAGAGGGAACTATGGCTACACCTTC
TRBV11-2	many	TRBJ2-7	TRBD2	CASSLVGLAGIYEQYF	TGTGCCAGCAGCTTAGTAGGGTTAGCGGGGATCTACGAGCAGTACTTC
TRBV5-1	few	TRBJ1-3	-	CASSLDGIAGGNTIYF	TGCGCCAGCAGCTTGGACGGCATAGCAGGGGGAAACACCATATATTTT
TRBV7-8	few	TRBJ2-5	TRBD2	CASSFQDLEREGLETQYF	TGTGCCAGCAGCTTCCAGGACCTGGAGCGGGAAGGATTAGAGACCCAGTACTTC
TRBV20-1	few	TRBJ2-1	-	CSASPGPYGEQFF	TGCAGTGCGTCACCCGGCCCGTACGGAGAGCAGTTCTTC
TRBV5-1	-	TRBJ2-7	TRBD2	CASSVRGTSGNYEQYF	TGCGCCAGCTCGGTGAGGGGGACTAGCGGGAACTACGAGCAGTACTTC
TRBV10-3	many	TRBJ1-1	TRBD1	CAIRDRANTEAFF	TGTGCCATCCGGGACAGGGCGAACACTGAAGCTTTCTTT
TRBV28	many	TRBJ2-7	TRBD2	CASSLWGEAGDEYEQYF	TGTGCCAGCAGTTTATGGGGGGAAGCGGGAGATGAGTACGAGCAGTACTTC
TRBV11-3	once	TRBJ1-4	-	CASSTGDQNEKLFF	TGTGCCAGCAGTACAGGAGATCAAAATGAAAAACTGTTTTTT
TRBV2	-	TRBJ2-1	TRBD2	CAICNGLAGGRTYNEQFF	TGTGCCATCTGCAATGGACTAGCGGGAGGTCGAACCTACAATGAGCAGTTCTTC
TRBV12-3/TRBV12-4	-	TRBJ1-2	-	CASSSWTGDSNYGYTF	TGTGCCAGCAGTTCCTGGACGGGAGATTCTAACTATGGCTACACCTTC
TRBV5-1	few	TRBJ2-1	-	CASSPYGTSSYNEQFF	TGTGCCAGCAGCCCTTATGGCACCAGCTCCTACAATGAGCAGTTCTTC
TRBV20-1	many	TRBJ1-1	-	CSARVPRQEGTEAFF	TGCAGTGCTAGGGTCCCCCGACAGGAAGGAACTGAAGCTTTCTTT
TRBV7-9	few	TRBJ2-1	TRBD1	CASSLWDRQREQFF	TGTGCCAGCAGCCTATGGGACAGGCAACGTGAGCAGTTCTTC
TRBV4-1	few	TRBJ2-1	-	CATGTPLSYNEQFF	TGCGCCACCGGGACTCCCCTCTCCTACAATGAGCAGTTCTTC
TRBV15	few	TRBJ2-3	-	CATSSAKGPHIGTQYF	TGTGCCACCAGCAGTGCGAAGGGTCCCCACATCGGTACGCAGTATTTT
TRBV4-2	-	TRBJ1-3	-	CASSLFPGTEGNTIYF	TGTGCCAGCAGCCTGTTCCCCGGGACGGAAGGAAACACCATATATTTT
TRBV15	many	TRBJ1-2	-	CATSRENNGPTF	TGTGCCACCAGCAGAGAAAATAACGGACCTACTTTC
TRBV11-2	-	TRBJ2-7	TRBD1	CASSFARGTTYEQYF	TGTGCCAGCAGCTTTGCCAGGGGGACCACCTACGAGCAGTACTTC
TRBV20-1	-	TRBJ2-1	-	CSASSTATTANEQFF	TGCAGTGCCAGCAGCACGGCTACAACGGCGAATGAGCAGTTCTTC
TRBV18	many	TRBJ2-1	-	CASSPTAGLNNEQFF	TGTGCCAGCTCACCGACGGCGGGCCTAAACAATGAGCAGTTCTTC
TRBV4-2	-	TRBJ1-3	-	CASSQVGGPPNTIYF	TGTGCCAGCAGCCAAGTTGGGGGACCCCCAAACACCATATATTTT
TRBV6-2/TRBV6-3	few	TRBJ2-7	-	CASSALDGTYEQYF	TGTGCCAGCAGTGCCTTGGATGGTACCTACGAGCAGTACTTC
TRBV5-1	many	TRBJ1-1	-	CASSLEVPASTEAFF	TGCGCCAGCAGCTTGGAGGTCCCCGCTAGCACTGAAGCTTTCTTT
TRBV20-1	many	TRBJ1-2	TRBD1	CSAEGQGNYGYTF	TGCAGTGCTGAGGGACAGGGTAACTATGGCTACACCTTC
TRBV18	few	TRBJ1-1	-	CASSPKLGNTEAFF	TGTGCCAGCTCACCGAAACTCGGTAACACTGAAGCTTTCTTT
TRBV20-1	many	TRBJ2-7	-	CSANSLRSSYEQYF	TGCAGTGCTAACAGCCTAAGGAGCTCCTACGAGCAGTACTTC
TRBV20-1	few	TRBJ2-5	TRBD1	CSATKRTGRETQYF	TGCAGTGCTACAAAAAGGACAGGACGGGAGACCCAGTACTTC
TRBV12-3/TRBV12-4	-	TRBJ2-7	TRBD1	CASTSGTGRWEQYF	TGTGCCAGCACCTCCGGGACAGGGCGGTGGGAGCAGTACTTC
TRBV7-8	few	TRBJ1-2	-	CASSLAGFNYGYTF	TGTGCCAGCAGCCTCGCCGGATTTAACTATGGCTACACCTTC
TRBV30	-	TRBJ2-7	-	CACHPPVGEQYF	TGTGCCTGCCACCCTCCCGTAGGAGAGCAGTACTTC
TRBV11-1	-	TRBJ2-5	TRBD1	CASSHRDRGQETQYF	TGTGCCAGCAGCCACCGGGACAGGGGCCAAGAGACCCAGTACTTC